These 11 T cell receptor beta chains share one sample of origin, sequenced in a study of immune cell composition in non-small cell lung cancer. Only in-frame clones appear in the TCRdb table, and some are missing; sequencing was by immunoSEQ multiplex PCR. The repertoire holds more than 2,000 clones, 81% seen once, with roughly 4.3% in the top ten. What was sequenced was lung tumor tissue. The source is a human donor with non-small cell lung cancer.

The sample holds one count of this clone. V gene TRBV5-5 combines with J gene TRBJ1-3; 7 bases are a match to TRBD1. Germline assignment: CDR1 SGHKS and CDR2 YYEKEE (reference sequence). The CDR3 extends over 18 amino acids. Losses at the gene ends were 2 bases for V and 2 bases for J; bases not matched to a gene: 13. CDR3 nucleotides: TGTGCCAGCAGCTTCCAACCCTCCGGACAGGTTGCTGGAAACACCATATATTTT. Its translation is CASSFQPSGQVAGNTIYF.

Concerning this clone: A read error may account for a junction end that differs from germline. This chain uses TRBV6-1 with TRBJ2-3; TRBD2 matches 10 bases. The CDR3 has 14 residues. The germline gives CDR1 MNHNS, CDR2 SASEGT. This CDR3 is CASREAGGPDTQYF. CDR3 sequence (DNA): TGTGCCAGCAGGGAAGCGGGAGGGCCTGATACGCAGTATTTT.

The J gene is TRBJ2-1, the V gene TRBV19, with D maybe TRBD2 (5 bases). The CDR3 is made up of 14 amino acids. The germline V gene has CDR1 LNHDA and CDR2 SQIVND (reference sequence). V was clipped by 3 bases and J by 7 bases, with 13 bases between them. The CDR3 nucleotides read TGTGCCAGTAGTATTACCCTCCGCGGGAATGAGCAGTTCTTC. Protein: CASSITLRGNEQFF. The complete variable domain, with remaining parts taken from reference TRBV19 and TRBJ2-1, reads DGGITQSPKYLFRKEGQNVTLSCEQNLNHDAMYWYRQDPGQGLRLIYYSQIVNDFQKGDIAEGYSVSREKKESFPLTVTSAQKNPTAFYLCASSITLRGNEQFFGPGTRLTVL.

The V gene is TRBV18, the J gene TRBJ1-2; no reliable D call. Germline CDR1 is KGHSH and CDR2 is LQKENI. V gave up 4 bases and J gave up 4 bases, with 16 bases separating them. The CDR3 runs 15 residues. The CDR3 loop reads CASSLREDRVYGYTF. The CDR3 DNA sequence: TGTGCCAGCTCACTCAGAGAGGATCGGGTCTATGGCTACACCTTC. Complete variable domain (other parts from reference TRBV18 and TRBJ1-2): NAGVMQNPRHLVRRRGQEARLRCSPMKGHSHVYWYRQLPEEGLKFMVYLQKENIIDESGMPKERFSAEFPKEGPSILRIQQVVRGDSAAYFCASSLREDRVYGYTFGSGTRLTVV.

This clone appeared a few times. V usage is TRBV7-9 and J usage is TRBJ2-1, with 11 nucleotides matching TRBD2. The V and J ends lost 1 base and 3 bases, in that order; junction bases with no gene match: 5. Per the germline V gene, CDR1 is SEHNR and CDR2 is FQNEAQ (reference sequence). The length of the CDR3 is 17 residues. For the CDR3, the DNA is TGTGCCAGCAGCTTAGTAGCGGGAGGGGTACTCTACAATGAGCAGTTCTTC. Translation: CASSLVAGGVLYNEQFF. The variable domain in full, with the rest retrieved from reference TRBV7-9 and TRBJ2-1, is DTGVSQNPRHKITKRGQNVTFRCDPISEHNRLYWYRQTLGQGPEFLTYFQNEAQLEKSRLLSDRFSAERPKGSFSTLEIQRTEQGDSAMYLCASSLVAGGVLYNEQFFGPGTRLTVL.

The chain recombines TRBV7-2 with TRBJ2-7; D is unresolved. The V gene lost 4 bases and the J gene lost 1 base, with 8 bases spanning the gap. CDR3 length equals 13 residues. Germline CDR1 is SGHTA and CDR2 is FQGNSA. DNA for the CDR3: TGTGCCAGCAGCTACGGTGTTTCCTACGAGCAGTACTTC. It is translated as CASSYGVSYEQYF. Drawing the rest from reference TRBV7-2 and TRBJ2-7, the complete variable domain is GAGVSQSPSNKVTEKGKDVELRCDPISGHTALYWYRQSLGQGLEFLIYFQGNSAPDKSGLPSDRFSAERTGGSVSTLTIQRTQQEDSAVYLCASSYGVSYEQYFGPGTRLTVT.

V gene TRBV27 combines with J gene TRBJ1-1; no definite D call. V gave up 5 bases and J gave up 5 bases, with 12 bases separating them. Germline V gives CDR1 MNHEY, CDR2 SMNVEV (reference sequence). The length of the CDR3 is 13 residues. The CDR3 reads CASSQRVGTEAFF. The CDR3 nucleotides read TGTGCCAGCAGTCAGAGGGTCGGGACTGAAGCTTTCTTT.

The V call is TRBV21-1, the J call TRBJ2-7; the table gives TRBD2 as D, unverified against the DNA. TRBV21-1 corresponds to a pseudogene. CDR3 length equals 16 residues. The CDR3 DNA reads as TGTGCCAGCAATTTCAAAGGGGAGGGCGACGACTACGAGCAGTACTTC. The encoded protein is CASNFKGEGDDYEQYF.

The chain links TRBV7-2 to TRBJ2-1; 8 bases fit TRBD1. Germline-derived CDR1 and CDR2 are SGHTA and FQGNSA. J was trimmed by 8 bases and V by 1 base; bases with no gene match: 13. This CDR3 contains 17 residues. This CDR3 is CASSLVSGGGSYDEQFF. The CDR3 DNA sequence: TGTGCCAGCAGCTTAGTTTCAGGGGGCGGATCGTACGATGAGCAGTTCTTC.

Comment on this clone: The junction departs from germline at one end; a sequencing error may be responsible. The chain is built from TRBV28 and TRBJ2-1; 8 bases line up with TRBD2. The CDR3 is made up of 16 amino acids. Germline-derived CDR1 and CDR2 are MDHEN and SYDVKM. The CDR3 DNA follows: TGTGCCAGCCGCATAGCGGGATCCTCCTCCCACAATGAGCAGTTCTTC. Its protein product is CASRIAGSSSHNEQFF.

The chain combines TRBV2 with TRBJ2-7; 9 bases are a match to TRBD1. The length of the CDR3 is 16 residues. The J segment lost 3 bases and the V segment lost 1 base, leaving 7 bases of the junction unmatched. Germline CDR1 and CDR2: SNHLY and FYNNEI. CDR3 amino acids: CASSEGRVTGGYEQYF. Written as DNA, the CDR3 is TGTGCCAGCAGTGAAGGGAGGGTGACAGGGGGCTACGAGCAGTACTTC.